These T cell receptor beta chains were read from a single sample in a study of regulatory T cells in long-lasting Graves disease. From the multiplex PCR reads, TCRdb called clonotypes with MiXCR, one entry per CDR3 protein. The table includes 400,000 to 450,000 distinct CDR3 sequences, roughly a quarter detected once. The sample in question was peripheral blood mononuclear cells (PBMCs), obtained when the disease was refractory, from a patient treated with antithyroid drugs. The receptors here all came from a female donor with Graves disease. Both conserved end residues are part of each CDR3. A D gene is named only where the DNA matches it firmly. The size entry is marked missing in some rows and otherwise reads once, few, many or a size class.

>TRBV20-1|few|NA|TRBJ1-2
TGCAGTGCTAGAGATGGAGGAGACTACTATGGCTACACCTTC
CSARDGGDYYGYTF
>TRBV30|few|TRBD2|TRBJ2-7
TGTGCCTGGGCAGCGGGATTTTCCTACGAGCAGTACTTC
CAWAAGFSYEQYF
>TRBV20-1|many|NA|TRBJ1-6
TGCAGTGCTAGAGATGTCCGGGATTTAAGGAATTCACCCCTCCACTTT
CSARDVRDLRNSPLHF
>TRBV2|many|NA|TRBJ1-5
TGTGCCAGCAGCCCCTCCTATAGCAATCAGCCCCAGCATTTT
CASSPSYSNQPQHF
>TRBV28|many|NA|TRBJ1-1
TGTGCCAGCAGTCCCCTTCTGGAAGGGTGGAACACTGAAGCTTTCTTT
CASSPLLEGWNTEAFF
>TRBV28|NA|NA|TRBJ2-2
TGTGCCAGCCGAAAGGGGGTCCTCCGTTATGGGGACACCGGGGAGCTGTTTTTT
CASRKGVLRYGDTGELFF
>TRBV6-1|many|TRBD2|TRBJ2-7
TGTGCCAGCAGTACTAGCGGGCCGTACGAGCAGTACTTC
CASSTSGPYEQYF
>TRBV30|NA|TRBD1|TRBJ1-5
TGTGCCTGGAGGAGCCCGGACAGGGGCGGTTATCAGCCCCAGCATTTT
CAWRSPDRGGYQPQHF
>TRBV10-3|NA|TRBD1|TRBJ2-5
TGTGCCATCAAAACCGGGACAGGGGGTCTCCAAGAGACCCAGTACTTC
CAIKTGTGGLQETQYF
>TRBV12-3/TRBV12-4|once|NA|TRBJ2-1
TGTGCCAGCAGGACCTACAATGAGCAGTTCTTC
CASRTYNEQFF
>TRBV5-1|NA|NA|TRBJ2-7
TGCGCCAGCAGCGTGGACTGGGGAGGCTACGAGCAGTACTTC
CASSVDWGGYEQYF
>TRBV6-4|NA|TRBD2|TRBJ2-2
TGTGCCAGCAGTGCCGAAGCGGGAGGCGGCGGGGAGCTGTTTTTT
CASSAEAGGGGELFF
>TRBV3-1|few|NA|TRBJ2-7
TGTGCCAGCAGCCAAGGATTCGGGCGGCCTCGGGACGAGCAGTACTTC
CASSQGFGRPRDEQYF
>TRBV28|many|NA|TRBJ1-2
TGTGCCAGCAGTTTAATATCGGGCCGGGGCTATGGCTACACCTTC
CASSLISGRGYGYTF
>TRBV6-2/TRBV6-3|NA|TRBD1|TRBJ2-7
TGTGCCAGCAGCCTTGGACAGGGAGCCCACGAGCAGTACTTC
CASSLGQGAHEQYF
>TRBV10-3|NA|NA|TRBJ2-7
TGTGCCACACAAGACTTTACTTACGAGCAGTACTTC
CATQDFTYEQYF
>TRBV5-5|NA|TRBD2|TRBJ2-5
TGTGCCAGCAGCTTGGGACTAGCTGCCCCGGAGACCCAGTACTTC
CASSLGLAAPETQYF
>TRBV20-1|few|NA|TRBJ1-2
TGCAGTGCTAGAGATTCACTGGGGTGGCATGGCTACACCTTC
CSARDSLGWHGYTF
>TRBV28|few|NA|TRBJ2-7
TGTGCCAGCAGAGTCGTAGGGAATCAATTCGTACTGGAGCAGTACTTC
CASRVVGNQFVLEQYF
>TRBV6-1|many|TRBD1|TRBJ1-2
TGTGCCAGCAGTCCGGACAGGGGGATCGATGGCTACACCTTC
CASSPDRGIDGYTF
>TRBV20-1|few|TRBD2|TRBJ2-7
TGCAGTGCTAGAAAAGTCGCGGGAGAAGCCTACGAGCAGTACTTC
CSARKVAGEAYEQYF
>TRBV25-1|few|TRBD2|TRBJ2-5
TGTGCCAGCAGTTTGCGGACTAGCGGGAGGCGTGAGACCCAGTACTTC
CASSLRTSGRRETQYF
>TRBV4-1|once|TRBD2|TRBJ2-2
TGCGCCAGTACCATCGTTGGACTAGCGGGACCGGGGGAGCTGTTTTTT
CASTIVGLAGPGELFF
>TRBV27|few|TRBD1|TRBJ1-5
TGTGCCAGCAGTTTTGGGGGCCCAGGGGGGCAGCCCCAGCATTTT
CASSFGGPGGQPQHF
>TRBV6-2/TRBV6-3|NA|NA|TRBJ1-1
TGTGCCAGCCTTTCCCGTCAGCTGATGAACACTGAAGCTTTCTTT
CASLSRQLMNTEAFF
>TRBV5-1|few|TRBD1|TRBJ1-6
TGCGCCAGCAGCCGGGACAGGGATTCACCCCTCCACTTT
CASSRDRDSPLHF
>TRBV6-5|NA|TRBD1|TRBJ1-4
TGTGCCAGCAGTTACTCTTTGGGACAGACTAATGAAAAACTGTTTTTT
CASSYSLGQTNEKLFF
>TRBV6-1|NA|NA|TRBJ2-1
TGTGCCAGCAGTGAGTGGAGCGGAAGAAACTACAATGAGCAGTTCTTC
CASSEWSGRNYNEQFF
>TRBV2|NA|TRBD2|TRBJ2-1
TGTGCCAGCAGTGAAATTGGCCCGACTAGCGGGAACTACAATGAGCAGTTCTTC
CASSEIGPTSGNYNEQFF
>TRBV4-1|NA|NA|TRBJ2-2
TGCGCCAGCAGCCAAATTTCACAGAACACCGGGGAGCTGTTTTTT
CASSQISQNTGELFF
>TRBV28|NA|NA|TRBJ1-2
TGTGCCAGCAGTTTTATTTCCTATGGCTACACCTTC
CASSFISYGYTF
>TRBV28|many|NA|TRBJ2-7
TGTGCCAGCAGTTCTGGCTCCTACGAGCAGTACTTC
CASSSGSYEQYF
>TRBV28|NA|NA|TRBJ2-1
TGTGCCAGCAGTCCAGACAGGGTACGGGAGGATGAGCAGTTCTTC
CASSPDRVREDEQFF
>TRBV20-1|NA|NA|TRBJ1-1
TGCAGTGCTCTCCAGGGGTTAGGCACTGAAGCTTTCTTT
CSALQGLGTEAFF
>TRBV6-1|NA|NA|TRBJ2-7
TGTGCCAGCACCCACGGGGGTTACGAGCAGTACTTC
CASTHGGYEQYF
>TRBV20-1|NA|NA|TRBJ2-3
TGCAGTGCTAGTCCAGGACCTCGAACGCAGTATTTT
CSASPGPRTQYF
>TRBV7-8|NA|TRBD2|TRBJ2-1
TGTGCCAGCAGCTTACAGTCGACTAGCCGCAACAAAAACAATGAGCAGTTCTTC
CASSLQSTSRNKNNEQFF
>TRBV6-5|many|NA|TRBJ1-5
TGTGCCAGCAGTTACCGCCTAAATCAGCCCCAGCATTTT
CASSYRLNQPQHF
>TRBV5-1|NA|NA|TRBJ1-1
TGTGCCAGCAGCTTGTTACAGGCTGGGGCCACTGAAGCTTTCTTT
CASSLLQAGATEAFF
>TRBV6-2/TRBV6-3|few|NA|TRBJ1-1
TGTGCCAGCAGTCCTATGGGGGGCATAGCTTTCTTT
CASSPMGGIAFF
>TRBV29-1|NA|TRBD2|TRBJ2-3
TGCAGCGTTGTAAGACTAGCGGGGGGGGATACGCAGTATTTT
CSVVRLAGGDTQYF
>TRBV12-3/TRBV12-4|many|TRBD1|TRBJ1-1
TGTGCCAGCAGCTCAAGGCGACTAGACAGGGTCTTT
CASSSRRLDRVF
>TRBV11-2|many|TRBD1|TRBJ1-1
TGTGCCAGCAGCCTTCGACAGGGGACGGGGACTGAAGCTTTCTTT
CASSLRQGTGTEAFF
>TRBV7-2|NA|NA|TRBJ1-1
TGTGCCAGCAGCTTAGTATGGGAAAGAGAGAACACTGAAGCTTTCTTT
CASSLVWERENTEAFF
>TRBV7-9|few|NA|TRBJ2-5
TGTGCCAGCAGCTCCGTACCCGAGACCCAGTACTTC
CASSSVPETQYF
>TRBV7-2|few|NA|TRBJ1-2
TGTGCCAGCAGCTTAGTGGGGGGGGTATCGGTCGGCTACACCTTC
CASSLVGGVSVGYTF
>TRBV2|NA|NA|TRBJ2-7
TGTGCCAGGGGGCCCCTCTACGAGCAGTACTTC
CARGPLYEQYF
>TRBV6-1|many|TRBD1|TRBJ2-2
TGTGCCAGCAAGACAGGGGACACCGGGGAGCTGTTTTTT
CASKTGDTGELFF
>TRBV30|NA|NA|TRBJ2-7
TGTGCCCGCACCCCAGCCGTTAACGAGCAGTACTTC
CARTPAVNEQYF
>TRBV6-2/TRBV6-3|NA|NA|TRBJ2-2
TGTGCCAGCAAGGCGACCGGGGAGCCGTTTTTT
CASKATGEPFF
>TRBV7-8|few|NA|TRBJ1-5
TGTGCCAGCAGCTTAAACTGGGGGCAGAATCAGCCCCAGCATTTT
CASSLNWGQNQPQHF